The rows below give T cell receptor beta chains drawn from one sample of a study of T cells in Graves' hyperthyroidism and ophthalmopathy. TCRdb passed the multiplex PCR reads through MiXCR, listing each CDR3 protein once. The top ten hold under 8% of the sample, which has about 560,000 distinct CDR3 sequences, about 15% seen once. The specimen was blood. The receptors stem from a woman in her 30s with Graves' hyperthyroidism. Both conserved end residues are part of each CDR3. The D gene is left open where the match is weak. Not all rows give a size; the values are once, few, many and, for expanded clones, a class.

>TRBJ1-1|TRBD1|few|TRBV12-5
TGTGCTAGTGGTTTGGCCCTACAGGGGCTGATGGGCACTGAAGCTTTCTTT
CASGLALQGLMGTEAFF
>TRBJ2-2|TRBD1|many|TRBV7-2
TGTGCCAGCAGCAAGAGGACAGGGCTTTCCGGGGAGCTGTTTTTT
CASSKRTGLSGELFF
>TRBJ2-5|NA|many|TRBV7-9
TGTGCCAGCAAGGGGCCGAAAGAGACCCAGTACTTC
CASKGPKETQYF
>TRBJ2-7|NA|NA|TRBV2
TGTGCCAGCAATCAAGCGGGCCTCTACGAGCAGTACTTC
CASNQAGLYEQYF
>TRBJ2-3|NA|NA|TRBV7-2
TGTGCCAGCAGCCCCGGACAGAGTTATCCAACAGATACGCAGTATTTT
CASSPGQSYPTDTQYF
>TRBJ2-7|TRBD2|NA|TRBV6-6
TGTGCCAGCAGTTACTCAAGGAGCACGGGGCGGACTAGCGGGAGAATAGGCGAGCAGTACTTC
CASSYSRSTGRTSGRIGEQYF
>TRBJ2-1|TRBD2|few|TRBV14
TGTGCCAGCAGCCAAGATTGGACTAGCGGGAGGCTTTACAATGAGCAGTTCTTC
CASSQDWTSGRLYNEQFF
>TRBJ2-1|TRBD2|many|TRBV2
TGTGCCAGCAGTGTGAGCGGGGCTTTTAGTGAGCAGTTCTTC
CASSVSGAFSEQFF
>TRBJ2-3|TRBD2|NA|TRBV11-3
TGTGCCAGCAGACGTCTGCTAGCGGGAGGGCTTTTTGATACGCAGTATTTT
CASRRLLAGGLFDTQYF
>TRBJ2-7|NA|many|TRBV18
TGTGCCAGCTCACCGCCGCTGGGGGTCCACGAGCAGTACTTC
CASSPPLGVHEQYF